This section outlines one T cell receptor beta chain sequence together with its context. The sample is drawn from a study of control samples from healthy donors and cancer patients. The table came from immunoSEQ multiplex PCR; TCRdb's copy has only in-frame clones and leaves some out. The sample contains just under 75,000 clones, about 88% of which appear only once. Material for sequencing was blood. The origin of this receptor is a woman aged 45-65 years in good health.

This chain's CDR3 is CATSDILTDTQYF. The DNA of the CDR3 is TGTGCCACCAGTGATATCCTCACAGATACGCAGTATTTT. This sequence joins TRBV24-1 and TRBJ2-3, with D unresolved. The CDR3 is made up of 13 amino acids. V was clipped by 3 bases and J by 2 bases, with 5 bases between them. Germline CDR1 KGHDR, CDR2 SFDVKD.